The 20 T cell receptor beta chains below all came from one sample that was sequenced in a study of cytomegalovirus exposure and HLA in healthy donors. The PCR ran on 60 Vbeta and 13 Jbeta primers. The protocol was immunoSEQ multiplex PCR, while the TCRdb copy is restricted to in-frame clones and leaves out a portion. Of approximately 210,000 clones in the sample, 60% to 80% were seen once. Specimen: PBMCs. Receptors originate from a male donor in good health and CMV-seronegative.

The V gene is TRBV4-2, the J gene TRBJ1-4; D is unclear. The CDR3 has 18 residues. The V gene's germline CDR1 is LGHNA and CDR2 YNFKEQ. V dropped 0 bases and J dropped 5 bases, with 19 bases sitting between them. In nucleotides, the CDR3 is TGTGCCAGCAGCCAAGACCAGTTTCGTATAGCGAGCAATGAAAAACTGTTTTTT. Encoded protein: CASSQDQFRIASNEKLFF.

The table lists this clone with a few counts. The rearrangement uses TRBV27 and TRBJ1-2; weak D call: TRBD1 (6 bases). Germline CDR1 is MNHEY and CDR2 is SMNVEV (reference sequence). Trimming shortened V by 6 bases and J by 8 bases, and 19 bases separated the two germline ends. CDR3 length: 14 residues. CDR3 sequence reads: CASRAPRAGEGYTF. In nucleotides, the CDR3 is TGTGCCAGCAGGGCACCGAGGGCAGGGGAGGGCTACACCTTC.

This clone was recorded only once. The chain couples TRBV14 to TRBJ1-2; 9 bases fit TRBD1. CDR3 length equals 15 residues. Germline V CDR1 and CDR2: SGHDN, FVKESK. Trimming cost V 5 bases and J 7 bases; bases outside gene matches: 11. The DNA for the CDR3 is TGTGCCAGCAGCACCCGACAGGGGGAGGTTTTTGGCTACACCTTC. It translates to CASSTRQGEVFGYTF.

This clone has a single count. The gene calls are TRBV5-6 and TRBJ1-2, with TRBD1 identical over 10 bases. This CDR3 has 16 amino acids. Germline CDR1 reads SGHDT; CDR2 reads YYEEEE. With V trimmed by 0 bases and J by 4 bases, 6 bases remained unmatched. The CDR3 DNA sequence: TGTGCCAGCAGCTTGGGACAGGGGGCCTTCTTCTATGGCTACACCTTC. This translates into CASSLGQGAFFYGYTF. The variable domain in full, completed from reference TRBV5-6 and TRBJ1-2, reads DAGVTQSPTHLIKTRGQQVTLRCSPKSGHDTVSWYQQALGQGPQFIFQYYEEEERQRGNFPDRFSGHQFPNYSSELNVNALLLGDSALYLCASSLGQGAFFYGYTFGSGTRLTVV.

This chain joins TRBV7-9 and TRBJ2-1, with 9 positions matching TRBD1. CDR1 SEHNR and CDR2 FQNEAQ come from the germline V gene (reference sequence). The CDR3 extends over 15 amino acids. The V and J ends lost 4 bases and 8 bases, in that order; junction bases with no gene match: 9. The DNA for the CDR3 is TGTGCCAGCAGCTCCCGGGACAGGGACATTGATGAGCAGTTCTTC. The encoded protein is CASSSRDRDIDEQFF.

The chain joins TRBV10-3 to TRBJ2-7; 8 positions match TRBD1. The ends lost 4 bases at V and 2 bases at J; junction bases unmatched: 10. Per the germline V gene, CDR1 is ENHRY and CDR2 is SYGVKD. The CDR3 spans 16 residues. The CDR3 protein is CAISVSQGAPAYEQYF. The CDR3 bases are TGTGCCATCAGTGTCTCTCAGGGGGCCCCCGCCTACGAGCAGTACTTC.

The chain employs TRBV30 and TRBJ1-4, with 10 bases fitting TRBD1. Germline CDR1 and CDR2: GTSNPN and SVGIG (reference sequence). This CDR3 region has 15 residues. V shed 1 base and J 6 bases; nucleotides not matched to a gene: 5. The CDR3 reads CAWSDGDRGYEKLFF. CDR3 nucleotide sequence: TGTGCCTGGAGTGACGGGGACAGGGGTTATGAAAAACTGTTTTTT.

The chain is built from TRBV27 and TRBJ2-1, with D tentatively TRBD1 (6 bases). Per germline, CDR1 MNHEY and CDR2 SMNVEV (reference sequence). Trimming removed 5 bases from V and 5 bases from J, with 13 bases in between. This CDR3 has 14 residues. The CDR3 DNA reads TGTGCCAGCAGTCCCTGGGGACAAGACAATGAGCAGTTCTTC. It translates to CASSPWGQDNEQFF.

The chain carries TRBV13 and TRBJ1-2; possibly TRBD1 for D (5 bases). The ends were cut back, 5 bases at V and 3 bases at J, with 16 bases in the middle. CDR1 is PRHDT, CDR2 FYEKMQ, per germline (reference sequence). This CDR3 has 15 residues. This CDR3 reads CASSRRQSTYYGYTF. Written as DNA, the CDR3 is TGTGCCAGCAGCCGAAGACAGTCGACTTACTATGGCTACACCTTC.

The J gene is TRBJ1-3, the V gene TRBV7-2; 8 bases agree with TRBD1. With V trimmed by 2 bases and J by 3 bases, 9 bases remained unmatched. The CDR3 contains 17 residues. CDR1 is SGHTA and CDR2 is FQGNSA in the germline V gene. CDR3 nucleotide sequence: TGTGCCAGCAGCTTAAGGCGTCAGGGGGCGTATGGAAACACCATATATTTT. It yields the protein CASSLRRQGAYGNTIYF.

The chain carries TRBV7-3 and TRBJ1-6, with D uncertain. CDR3 length equals 17 residues. Germline CDR1 is SGHTA and CDR2 is FQGTGA. Deletions cut 1 base from V and 2 bases from J, with 12 bases between. The CDR3 sequence: CASSLRTEGAYNSPLHF. CDR3 sequence (DNA): TGTGCCAGCAGCTTAAGAACAGAGGGTGCCTATAATTCACCCCTCCACTTT.

The V and J genes are TRBV18 and TRBJ1-1; 7 nucleotides match TRBD1. Germline CDR1 KGHSH, CDR2 LQKENI. The CDR3 has 12 residues. The V gene end was trimmed by 4 bases and the J gene end by 6 bases; junction bases not matched to a gene: 2. The CDR3 region is CASSLGQAEAFF. CDR3 DNA sequence: TGTGCCAGCTCACTAGGACAGGCTGAAGCTTTCTTT.

The V gene is TRBV19, the J gene TRBJ2-2; 11 bases map to TRBD2. J gave up 5 bases and V 7 bases, and 9 bases lay outside the gene matches. The CDR3 contains 16 residues. Germline V gene data show CDR1 as LNHDA and CDR2 as SQIVND (reference sequence). The CDR3 loop is CASTLLAGVGTGELFF. Here the CDR3 DNA reads TGTGCCAGTACCCTACTAGCGGGAGTTGGTACCGGGGAGCTGTTTTTT.

This clone occurred a few times. The V call is TRBV30, the J call TRBJ1-1, with TRBD1 as a possible D gene (5 bases). The germline CDR1 and CDR2 sequences are GTSNPN and SVGIG (reference sequence). CDR3 length: 14 residues. V shed 0 bases and J shed 1 base, with 9 bases lying between them. CDR3 sequence reads: CAWSVLGGNTEAFF. The CDR3 DNA sequence: TGTGCCTGGAGTGTACTGGGGGGGAACACTGAAGCTTTCTTT.

This chain connects TRBV5-6 to TRBJ2-5, with D perhaps matching TRBD2 (5 bases). This CDR3 is built from 14 residues. Looked up from germline, CDR1 is SGHDT and CDR2 is YYEEEE. Between the trimmed V and J ends, which lost 3 bases and 5 bases, there was a span of 14 bases. CDR3 in amino acids: CASSSGSGGETQYF. The CDR3 nucleotides read TGTGCCAGCAGCTCTGGGAGCGGTGGTGAGACCCAGTACTTC.

The CDR3 region is CASRPIWGGGEAQETQYF. In nucleotides, the CDR3 is TGTGCCAGCAGGCCGATCTGGGGTGGCGGGGAGGCACAAGAGACCCAGTACTTC. The J gene is TRBJ2-5, the V gene TRBV27; D is perhaps TRBD2 (6 bases). Between the trimmed V and J ends, which lost 6 bases and 2 bases, there was a span of 25 bases. The CDR3 is 18 residues long. Per germline, CDR1 MNHEY and CDR2 SMNVEV (reference sequence).

The CDR3 sequence is CASSVEGQGAPYEQYF. CDR3 coding DNA: TGTGCCAGCAGCGTAGAGGGACAGGGAGCCCCCTACGAGCAGTACTTC. The rearrangement joins TRBV9 to TRBJ2-7; 9 bases match TRBD1. Trimming removed 0 bases from V and 2 bases from J; junction bases left unmatched: 6. The CDR3 length is 16 residues. The germline V gene has CDR1 SGDLS and CDR2 YYNGEE.

The chain joins TRBV19 to TRBJ2-5; tentative D call: TRBD1 (6 bases). With 6 bases removed from V and 4 bases from J, the gap between germline ends came to 15 bases. The CDR3 totals 14 residues. The V gene's germline CDR1 is LNHDA and CDR2 SQIVND (reference sequence). The CDR3 reads CASSLTGSVETQYF. CDR3 nucleotides: TGTGCCAGTAGCCTAACAGGGTCGGTAGAGACCCAGTACTTC.

This clone was observed once. The J gene is TRBJ2-2, the V gene TRBV30, with D possibly being TRBD1 (5 bases). Germline CDR1 and CDR2: GTSNPN and SVGIG (reference sequence). This CDR3 has 18 residues. V was trimmed by 4 bases and J by 1 base, leaving 22 bases between them. CDR3 coding DNA: TGTGCCTGGAACAACCCCCAGCACAGGCCCCGGAACACCGGGGAGCTGTTTTTT. Amino acids: CAWNNPQHRPRNTGELFF.

V gene TRBV4-3 combines with J gene TRBJ2-7; D unclear. The germline V and J ends were trimmed by 0 bases and 9 bases, with 12 bases remaining between them. Germline V gives CDR1 LGHNA, CDR2 YSLEER. This CDR3 has 13 amino acids. The CDR3: CASSQDSGLVQYF. For the CDR3, the DNA is TGCGCCAGCAGCCAAGACAGTGGGCTCGTGCAGTACTTC.